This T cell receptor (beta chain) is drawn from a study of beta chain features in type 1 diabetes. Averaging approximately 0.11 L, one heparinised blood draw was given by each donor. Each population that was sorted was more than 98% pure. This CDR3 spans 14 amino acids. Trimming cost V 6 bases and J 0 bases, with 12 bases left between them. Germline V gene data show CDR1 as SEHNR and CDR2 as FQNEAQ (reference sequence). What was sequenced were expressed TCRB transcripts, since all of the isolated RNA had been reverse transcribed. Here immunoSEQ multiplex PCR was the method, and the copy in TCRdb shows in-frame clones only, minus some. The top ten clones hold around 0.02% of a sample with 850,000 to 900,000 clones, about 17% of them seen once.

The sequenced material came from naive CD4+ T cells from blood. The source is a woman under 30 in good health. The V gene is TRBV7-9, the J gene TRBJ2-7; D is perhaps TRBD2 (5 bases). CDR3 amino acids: CASSFSVSSYEQYF. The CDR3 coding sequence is TGTGCCAGCAGTTTTAGCGTAAGCTCCTACGAGCAGTACTTC.